This T cell receptor beta chain was identified in a study of monozygotic twins with inflammatory bowel disease. General study findings and limits: For IBD patients, clonotypes shared with others were fewer than for healthy twins, especially with disease activity. Some repertoire variability may stem from patients' differing immunosuppressive treatments. TCRbeta diversity (inverse Simpson) was lower in IBD patients than in healthy co-twins.

Using the 5' RACE reads, TCRdb records one entry per CDR3 protein without DNA. Its table lists approximately 150,000 distinct CDR3 sequences. In regard to this clonotype: Its antigen is not known.

The CDR3 contains 13 residues. Per the germline V gene, CDR1 is MDHEN and CDR2 is SYDVKM. Sequencing was done on a sample of blood. The V and J genes are TRBV28 and TRBJ2-1; TCRdb proposes TRBD1, but this gene call is untestable without DNA. The origin of this receptor is a human donor with ulcerative colitis or Crohn's disease, or a healthy co-twin of an affected twin (not recorded which). CDR3 loop: CASSEDSYNEQFF. Looking up the rest from reference TRBV28 and TRBJ2-1 gives the full variable domain: DVKVTQSSRYLVKRTGEKVFLECVQDMDHENMFWYRQDPGLGLRLIYFSYDVKMKEKGDIPEGYSVSREKKERFSLILESASTNQTSMYLCASSEDSYNEQFFGPGTRLTVL.